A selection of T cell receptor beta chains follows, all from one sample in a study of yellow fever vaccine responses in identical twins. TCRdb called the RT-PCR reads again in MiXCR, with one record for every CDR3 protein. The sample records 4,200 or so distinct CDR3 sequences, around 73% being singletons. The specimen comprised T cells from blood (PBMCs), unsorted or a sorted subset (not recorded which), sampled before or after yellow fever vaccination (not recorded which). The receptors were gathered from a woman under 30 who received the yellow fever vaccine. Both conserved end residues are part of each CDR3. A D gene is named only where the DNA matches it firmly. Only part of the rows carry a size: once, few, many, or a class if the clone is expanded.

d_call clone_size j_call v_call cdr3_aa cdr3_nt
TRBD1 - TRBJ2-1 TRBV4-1 CASSQPLDRRNEQFF TGCGCCAGCAGCCAACCATTGGACAGGAGGAATGAGCAGTTCTTC
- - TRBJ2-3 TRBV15 CATSARGPPSDTQYF TGTGCCACCAGCGCCCGGGGGCCTCCGTCTGATACGCAGTATTTT
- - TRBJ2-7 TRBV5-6 CASSQASQAYEQYF TGTGCCAGCAGCCAAGCGTCGCAAGCCTACGAGCAGTACTTC
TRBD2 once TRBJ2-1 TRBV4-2 CASSQDGTSGGVTLEQFF TGTGCCAGCAGCCAAGACGGGACTAGCGGGGGGGTTACCCTTGAGCAGTTCTTC
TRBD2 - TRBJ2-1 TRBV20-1 CSARLAGVVEQFF TGCAGTGCTAGACTAGCGGGAGTGGTAGAGCAGTTCTTC
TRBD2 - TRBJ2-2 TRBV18 CASSPPAGATGELFF TGTGCCAGCTCACCACCAGCGGGAGCGACCGGGGAGCTGTTTTTT
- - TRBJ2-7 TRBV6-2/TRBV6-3 CASSNQAAYEQYF TGTGCCAGCAGTAACCAAGCGGCCTACGAGCAGTACTTC
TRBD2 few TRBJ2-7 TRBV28 CASSTGTRTYEQYF TGTGCCAGCAGCACCGGGACTAGAACCTACGAGCAGTACTTC
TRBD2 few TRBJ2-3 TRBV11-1 CASSKLSGGAENTQYF TGTGCCAGCAGCAAACTTAGCGGGGGGGCCGAAAATACGCAGTATTTT
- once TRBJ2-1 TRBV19 CASSMGQGPDEQFF TGTGCCAGTAGTATGGGGCAGGGCCCCGATGAGCAGTTCTTC
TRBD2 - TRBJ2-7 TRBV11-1 CAGGEAASSYEQYF TGTGCCGGGGGGGAGGCCGCGAGCTCCTACGAGCAGTACTTC
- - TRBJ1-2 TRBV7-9 CASSLSAGRANYGYTF TGTGCCAGCAGCTTAAGTGCTGGCAGGGCCAACTATGGCTACACCTTC
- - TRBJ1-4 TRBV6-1 CASRPTGPAKLFF TGTGCCAGCAGGCCTACAGGGCCCGCAAAACTGTTTTTT
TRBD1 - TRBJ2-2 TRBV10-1 CASSNRDSNTGELFF TGCGCCAGCAGTAACCGGGACAGTAACACCGGGGAGCTGTTTTTT
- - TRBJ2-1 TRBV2 CASSGRLPSSYNEQFF TGTGCCAGCAGTGGTCGGCTACCGAGCTCCTACAATGAGCAGTTCTTC
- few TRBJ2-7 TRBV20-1 CSGAAGPTFYEQYF TGCAGTGGGGCGGCCGGACCCACATTCTACGAGCAGTACTTC
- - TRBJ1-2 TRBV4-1 CASSQDSMGAAYGYTF TGCGCCAGCAGCCAAGATTCCATGGGGGCGGCGTATGGCTACACCTTC
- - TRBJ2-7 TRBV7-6 CASSLVPGYEQYF TGTGCCAGCAGCTTAGTTCCGGGCTACGAGCAGTACTTC
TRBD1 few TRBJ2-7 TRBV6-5 CASSSGTAVAYEQYF TGTGCCAGCAGTTCCGGGACAGCCGTAGCCTACGAGCAGTACTTC
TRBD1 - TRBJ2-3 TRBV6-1 CASRPTGSTDTQYF TGTGCCAGCAGGCCGACAGGGAGCACAGATACGCAGTATTTT
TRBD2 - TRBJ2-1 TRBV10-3 CAINPRAGGPGDEQFF TGTGCCATCAACCCACGGGCGGGGGGGCCTGGAGATGAGCAGTTCTTC
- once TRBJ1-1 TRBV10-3 CATHTERDTEAFF TGTGCCACCCATACCGAAAGGGACACTGAAGCTTTCTTT
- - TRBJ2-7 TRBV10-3 CAIFCEQYF TGTGCCATCTTCTGTGAGCAGTACTTC
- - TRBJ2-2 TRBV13 CASSLRSPIWDTGELFF TGTGCCAGCAGCTTAAGATCCCCTATCTGGGACACCGGGGAGCTGTTTTTT
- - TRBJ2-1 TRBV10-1 CASSEAAGFKQFF TGCGCCAGCAGTGAGGCGGCGGGGTTTAAGCAGTTCTTC
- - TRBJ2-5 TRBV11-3 CASSLVGGFPAEETQYF TGTGCCAGCAGCTTAGTTGGGGGATTTCCAGCGGAGGAGACCCAGTACTTC
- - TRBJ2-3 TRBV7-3 CASSPGPPGGDTQYF TGTGCCAGCAGCCCAGGTCCCCCAGGTGGGGATACGCAGTATTTT
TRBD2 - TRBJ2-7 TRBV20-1 CSATGTSYEQYF TGCAGTGCTACCGGGACTAGCTACGAGCAGTACTTC
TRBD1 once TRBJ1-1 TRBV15 CATSRDGTATEAFF TGTGCCACCAGCAGAGACGGGACAGCCACTGAAGCTTTCTTT
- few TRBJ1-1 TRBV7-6 CASSLLGAEAFF TGTGCCAGCAGCTTACTCGGAGCTGAAGCTTTCTTT
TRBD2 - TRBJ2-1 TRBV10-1 CASSLAGGYNEQFF TGCGCCAGCAGTCTAGCGGGAGGCTACAATGAGCAGTTCTTC
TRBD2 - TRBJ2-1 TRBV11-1 CASSPRLAGVLNEQFF TGTGCCAGCAGCCCCCGACTAGCGGGAGTGTTGAATGAGCAGTTCTTC
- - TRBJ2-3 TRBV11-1 CASSSVASSDTQYF TGTGCCAGCAGCTCGGTGGCGTCCTCAGATACGCAGTATTTT
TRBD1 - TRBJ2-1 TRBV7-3 CASSSPGQGNHNEQFF TGTGCCAGCAGCTCACCGGGACAGGGGAACCACAATGAGCAGTTCTTC
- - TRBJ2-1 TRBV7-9 CASSLLPTENNEQFF TGTGCCAGCAGCTTACTACCGACAGAGAACAATGAGCAGTTCTTC
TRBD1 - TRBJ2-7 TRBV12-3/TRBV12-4 CASSLTQGALTYEQYF TGTGCCAGCAGTTTAACACAGGGGGCACTGACCTACGAGCAGTACTTC
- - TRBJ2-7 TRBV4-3 CASSQIWTEEYEQYF TGCGCCAGCAGCCAAATATGGACAGAAGAATACGAGCAGTACTTC
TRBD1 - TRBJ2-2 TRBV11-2 CASSPRQGETGELFF TGTGCCAGCAGCCCTCGACAGGGGGAGACCGGGGAGCTGTTTTTT
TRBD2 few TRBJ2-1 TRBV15 CATSGALAYEQFF TGTGCCACCAGCGGAGCACTAGCGTATGAGCAGTTCTTC
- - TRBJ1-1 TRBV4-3 CASSQDGEMGAHEAFF TGCGCCAGCAGCCAAGATGGGGAGATGGGGGCCCATGAAGCTTTCTTT
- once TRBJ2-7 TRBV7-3 CASSLSSYEQYF TGTGCCAGCAGCTTAAGCTCCTACGAGCAGTACTTC
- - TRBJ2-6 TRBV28 CASSRLDSSGANVLTF TGTGCCAGCAGCCGCCTAGACAGCTCTGGGGCCAACGTCCTGACTTTC
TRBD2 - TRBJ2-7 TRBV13 CASGGGVSYEQYF TGTGCCAGCGGCGGGGGGGTCTCCTACGAGCAGTACTTC